This T cell receptor beta chain was documented in a study of blood T cell repertoires in COVID-19. Study-level background: COVID-19 samples, acute and convalescent, were from the United States, Italy and Spain. The analysed material was cDNA or gDNA that came from T cells, B-cell-depleted T cells, or PBMCs.

CDR1 and CDR2 from the germline V gene are MNHEY and SMNVEV (reference sequence). V was shortened by 8 bases and J by 3 bases, with 6 bases between the two germline ends. CDR3 length: 11 residues. How the authors handled the data: Reference gene primers were amplified, and this amplification served to estimate nucleated cell counts. Profiled with immunoSEQ multiplex PCR; TCRdb holds only in-frame clones, not every one. That table furnishes V, J and clone size, whereas the DNA furnished D and trimming. Of about 200,000 clones listed, roughly 80% were seen once; the top ten hold approximately 5.3%. Material: peripheral blood. The clonotype comes from a human donor in a cohort sampled during active COVID-19. The J gene is TRBJ2-3, the V gene TRBV27; D gene unclear. The CDR3 loop is CASAATDTQYF. CDR3 DNA sequence: TGTGCCAGCGCAGCGACAGATACGCAGTATTTT.